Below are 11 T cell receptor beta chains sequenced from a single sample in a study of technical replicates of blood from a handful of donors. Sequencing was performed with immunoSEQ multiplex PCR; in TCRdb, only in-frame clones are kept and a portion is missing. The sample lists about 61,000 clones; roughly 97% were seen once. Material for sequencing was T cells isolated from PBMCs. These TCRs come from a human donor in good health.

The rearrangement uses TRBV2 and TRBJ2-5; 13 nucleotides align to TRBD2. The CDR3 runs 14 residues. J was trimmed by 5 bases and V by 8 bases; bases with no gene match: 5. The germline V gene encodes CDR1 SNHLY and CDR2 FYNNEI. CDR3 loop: CASAGLAGAETQYF. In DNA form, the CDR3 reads TGTGCCAGCGCCGGACTAGCGGGAGCTGAGACCCAGTACTTC.

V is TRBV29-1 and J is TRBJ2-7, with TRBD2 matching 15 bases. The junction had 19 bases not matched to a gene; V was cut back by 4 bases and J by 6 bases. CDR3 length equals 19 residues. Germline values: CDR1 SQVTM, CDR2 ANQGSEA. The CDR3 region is CSVGSGYGLAGGRSGEQYF. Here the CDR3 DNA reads TGCAGCGTTGGGAGTGGATACGGACTAGCGGGGGGGCGATCTGGCGAGCAGTACTTC.

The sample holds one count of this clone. The CDR3 DNA reads as TGCGCCAGCAGCTTGGCCATCGGACTAGCGGGAGATACGCAGTATTTT. Its protein is CASSLAIGLAGDTQYF. V gene TRBV5-1 combines with J gene TRBJ2-3, with 11 bases identical to TRBD2. Germline CDR1 is SGHRS and CDR2 is YFSETQ. J lost 5 bases, V lost 0 bases, and 5 bases had no gene match. The CDR3 totals 16 residues.

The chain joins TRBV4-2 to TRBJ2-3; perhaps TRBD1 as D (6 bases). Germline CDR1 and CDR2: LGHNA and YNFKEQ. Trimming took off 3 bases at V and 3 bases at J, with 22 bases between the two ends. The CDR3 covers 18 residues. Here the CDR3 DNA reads TGTGCCAGCAGCCAGCTCTGGGGGCAGGGGATGACGACAGATACGCAGTATTTT. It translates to CASSQLWGQGMTTDTQYF.

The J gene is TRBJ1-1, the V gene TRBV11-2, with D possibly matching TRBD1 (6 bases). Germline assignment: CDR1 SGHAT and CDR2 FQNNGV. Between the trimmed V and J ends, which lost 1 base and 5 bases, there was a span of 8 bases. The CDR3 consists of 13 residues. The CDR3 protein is CASSLAGVTEAFF. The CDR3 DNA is TGTGCCAGCAGCTTAGCAGGGGTAACTGAAGCTTTCTTT. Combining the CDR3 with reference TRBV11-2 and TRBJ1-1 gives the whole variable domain EAGVAQSPRYKIIEKRQSVAFWCNPISGHATLYWYQQILGQGPKLLIQFQNNGVVDDSQLPKDRFSAERLKGVDSTLKIQPAKLEDSAVYLCASSLAGVTEAFFGQGTRLTVV.

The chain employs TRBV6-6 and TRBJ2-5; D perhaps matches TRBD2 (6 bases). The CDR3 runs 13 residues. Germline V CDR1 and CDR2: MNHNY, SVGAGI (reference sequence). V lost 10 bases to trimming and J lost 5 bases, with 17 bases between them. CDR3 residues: CATSRRSGETQYF. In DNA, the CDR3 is TGTGCCACCTCCAGGAGGAGCGGGGAGACCCAGTACTTC.

CDR3 coding DNA: TGCAGCGCCGGACAGAAGGGCTACACCTTC. The encoded protein is CSAGQKGYTF. This chain joins TRBV29-1 and TRBJ1-2, with D perhaps TRBD1 (6 bases). The CDR3 extends over 10 amino acids. Per germline, CDR1 SQVTM and CDR2 ANQGSEA. With 7 bases removed from V and 8 bases from J, the gap between germline ends came to 11 bases.

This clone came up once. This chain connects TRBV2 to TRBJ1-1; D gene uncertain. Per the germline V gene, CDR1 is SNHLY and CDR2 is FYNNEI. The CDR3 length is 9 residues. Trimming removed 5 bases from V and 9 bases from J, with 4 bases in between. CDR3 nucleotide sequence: TGTGCCAGCAGTCAGAAAGCTTTCTTT. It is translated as CASSQKAFF. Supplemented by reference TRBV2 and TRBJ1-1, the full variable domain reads EPEVTQTPSHQVTQMGQEVILRCVPISNHLYFYWYRQILGQKVEFLVSFYNNEISEKSEIFDDQFSVERPDGSNFTLKIRSTKLEDSAMYFCASSQKAFFGQGTRLTVV.

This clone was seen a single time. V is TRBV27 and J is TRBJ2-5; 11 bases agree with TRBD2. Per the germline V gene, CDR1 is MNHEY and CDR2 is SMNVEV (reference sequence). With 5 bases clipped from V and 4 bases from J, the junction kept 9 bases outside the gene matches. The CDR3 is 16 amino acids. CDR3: CASSPLAGAIGETQYF. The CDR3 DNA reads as TGTGCCAGCAGTCCACTAGCGGGAGCGATCGGAGAGACCCAGTACTTC.

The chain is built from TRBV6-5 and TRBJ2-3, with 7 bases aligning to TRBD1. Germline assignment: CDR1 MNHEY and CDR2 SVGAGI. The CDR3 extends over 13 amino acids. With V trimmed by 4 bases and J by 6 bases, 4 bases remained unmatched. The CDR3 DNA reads TGTGCCAGCAGTTCACTACAGGGGGATACGCAGTATTTT. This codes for CASSSLQGDTQYF.

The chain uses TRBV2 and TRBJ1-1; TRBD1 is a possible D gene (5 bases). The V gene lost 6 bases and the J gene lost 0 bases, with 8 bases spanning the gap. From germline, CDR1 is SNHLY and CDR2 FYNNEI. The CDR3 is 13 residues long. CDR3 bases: TGTGCCAGCAGGGGGGGAGTGAACACTGAAGCTTTCTTT. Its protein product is CASRGGVNTEAFF.